This TCR beta chain came from a study of CD8+CD57+ T cells in acquired aplastic anemia. TCR beta VDJ combinations and CDR3 sequences were profiled from genomic DNA. TCRdb reprocessed the reads via MiXCR and lists one record per CDR3 protein. The sample shows about 130,000 distinct CDR3 sequences, around two fifths of them seen only once. The clonotype was recovered from a human donor in good health, serving as a control. The sample comprised sorted CD4+, CD8+, or CD8+CD57+ T cells (not recorded which) from PBMCs.

The CDR3 DNA sequence: TGTGCCAGCAGTGGCAGACAGGGGGTACTATTTTACGAGCAGTACTTC. Protein: CASSGRQGVLFYEQYF. The J gene is TRBJ2-7, the V gene TRBV25-1, with 9 bases aligning to TRBD1. This CDR3 has 16 amino acids. V lost 4 bases to trimming and J lost 4 bases; unmatched junction nucleotides: 11. Germline-derived CDR1 and CDR2 are MGHDK and SYGVNS.